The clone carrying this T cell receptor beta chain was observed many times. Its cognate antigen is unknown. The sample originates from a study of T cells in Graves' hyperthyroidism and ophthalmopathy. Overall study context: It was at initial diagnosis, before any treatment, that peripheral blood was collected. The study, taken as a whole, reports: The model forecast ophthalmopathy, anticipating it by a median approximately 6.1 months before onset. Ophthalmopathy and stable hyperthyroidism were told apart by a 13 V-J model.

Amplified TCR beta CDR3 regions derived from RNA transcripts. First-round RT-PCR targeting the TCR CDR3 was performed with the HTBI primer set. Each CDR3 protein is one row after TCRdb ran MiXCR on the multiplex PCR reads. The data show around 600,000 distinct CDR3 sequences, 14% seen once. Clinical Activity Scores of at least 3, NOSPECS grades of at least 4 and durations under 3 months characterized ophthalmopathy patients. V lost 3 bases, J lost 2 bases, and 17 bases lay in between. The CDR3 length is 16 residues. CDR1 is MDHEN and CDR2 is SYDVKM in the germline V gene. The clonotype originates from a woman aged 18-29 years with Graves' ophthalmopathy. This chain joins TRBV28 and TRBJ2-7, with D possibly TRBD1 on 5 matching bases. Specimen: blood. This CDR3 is CASSFPLRGRAYEQYF. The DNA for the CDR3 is TGTGCCAGCAGTTTCCCTCTAAGGGGTAGAGCCTACGAGCAGTACTTC.